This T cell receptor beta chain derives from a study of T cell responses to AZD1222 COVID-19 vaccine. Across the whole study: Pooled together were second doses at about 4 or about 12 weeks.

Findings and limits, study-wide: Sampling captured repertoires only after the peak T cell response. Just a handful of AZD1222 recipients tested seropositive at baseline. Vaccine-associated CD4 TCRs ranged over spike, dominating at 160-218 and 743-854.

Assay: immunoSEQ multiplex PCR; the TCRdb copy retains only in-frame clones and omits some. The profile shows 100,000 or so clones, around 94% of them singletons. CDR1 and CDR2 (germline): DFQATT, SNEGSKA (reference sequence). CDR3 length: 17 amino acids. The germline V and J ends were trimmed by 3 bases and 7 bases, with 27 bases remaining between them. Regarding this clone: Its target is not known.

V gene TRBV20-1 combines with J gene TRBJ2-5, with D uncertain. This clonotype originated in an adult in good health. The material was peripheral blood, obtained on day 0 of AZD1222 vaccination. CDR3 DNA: TGCAGTGCTAGTGAAGTGGACCGGAACAGCCGAGACGGGACCCAGTACTTC. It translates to CSASEVDRNSRDGTQYF.